The following is a T cell receptor beta chain sequence with its context. Its antigen is unknown. Other DNA sequences of this sample code for an identical CDR3. This specimen comes from a study of T cell responses to AZD1222 COVID-19 vaccine. Study information: Second-dose timings of about 4 or about 12 weeks were pooled.

Study-wide findings and caveats: Once two AZD1222 doses were given, Spike-specific TCR breadth and depth went up. Nearly half of spike-specific TCRs reportedly target variant regions that are unmutated in the B.1.351 and B.1.1.7 variants. The donors showed a predominance of white British ancestry and of females, with possible underestimation of clonal diversity.

Only in-frame clones appear in the TCRdb table, and some are missing; sequencing was by immunoSEQ multiplex PCR. The sample includes 150,000 to 200,000 clones, roughly 88% of them seen just once. The origin of this receptor is an adult in good health. The sequenced sample was peripheral blood, obtained on day 0 of AZD1222 vaccination.

The CDR3 nucleotides read TGTGCCAGCAGTGAGGGGGGCAGGAGATCAAATCAGCCCCAGCATTTT. Protein product: CASSEGGRRSNQPQHF. The chain links TRBV2 to TRBJ1-5, with a tentative D call TRBD1 (6 bases). Trimming took 3 bases from V and 4 from J, leaving 16 bases between them. Germline assignment: CDR1 SNHLY and CDR2 FYNNEI. The CDR3 is 16 residues long.